The clone carrying this T cell receptor beta chain was counted at least ten times. Its antigen is as yet unknown. This entry belongs to a study of T-cell reconstitution after alpha-beta-depleted transplantation in children. Germline V lookup: CDR1 DFQATT, CDR2 SNEGSKA (reference sequence). The CDR3 has 14 residues. Deletions cut 0 bases from V and 5 bases from J, with 11 bases between. Findings and limits, study-wide: It was surviving recipient T cells and thymic progenitors that gave some patients high TCRbeta diversity at day 60. In patients about two months after transplant, alpha-beta T cells reportedly arose from several hundred expanded graft clones. Among T cells one year after transplant, newly produced cells accounted for most counts and diversity.

As it was prepared, the TCRbeta library received unique molecular identifiers. Using its own MiXCR run on the PCR reads, TCRdb lists one record per CDR3 protein. The data contain 600,000 to 700,000 distinct CDR3 sequences, about an eighth of them singletons. Specimen: PBMCs, collected before TCRalphabeta/CD19-depleted stem cell transplant. This TCR was recovered from a girl aged 2 to 9 with congenital amegakaryocytic thrombocytopenia, due to receive a stem cell transplant. This rearrangement joins TRBV20-1 to TRBJ2-1, with D perhaps TRBD2 (6 bases). In DNA, the CDR3 is TGCAGTGCTAGAGATGTGTGGGGGGACAATGAGCAGTTCTTC. This encodes CSARDVWGDNEQFF.